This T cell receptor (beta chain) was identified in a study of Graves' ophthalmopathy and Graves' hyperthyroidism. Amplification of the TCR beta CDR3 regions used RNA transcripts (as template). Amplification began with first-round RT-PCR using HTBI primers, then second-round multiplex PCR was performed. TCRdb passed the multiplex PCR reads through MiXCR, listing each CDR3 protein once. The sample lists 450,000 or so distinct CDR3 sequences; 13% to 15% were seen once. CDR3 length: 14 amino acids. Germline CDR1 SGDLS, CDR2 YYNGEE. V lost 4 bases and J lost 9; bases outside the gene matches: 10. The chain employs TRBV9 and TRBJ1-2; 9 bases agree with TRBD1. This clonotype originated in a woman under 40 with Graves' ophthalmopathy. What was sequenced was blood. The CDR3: CASSYGQGQSSYTF. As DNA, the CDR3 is TGTGCCAGCAGCTATGGACAGGGGCAGAGTAGCTACACCTTC.